This T cell receptor (beta chain) was profiled in a study of spatial heterogeneity in lung cancer. This clonotype was recorded at least ten times. Time point of the sample: sample taken at primary tumor resection. From tumor, nontumor lung or frozen PBMC, whole RNA was taken unsorted for sequencing. Using its own MiXCR run on the 5' RACE reads, TCRdb lists one record per CDR3 protein. The table lists around 24,000 distinct CDR3 sequences, about 7% of them singletons. V trimming: 5 bases; J trimming: 7 bases; junction bases outside the gene matches: 10. There are 13 residues in the CDR3. In germline, CDR1 is DFQATT, CDR2 SNEGSKA (reference sequence).

The sample consisted of PBMCs, taken at surgery. The receptor was isolated from a male donor with early-stage non-small cell lung cancer. The chain carries TRBV20-1 and TRBJ1-2; 7 bases line up with TRBD1. The CDR3 DNA reads TGCAGTGCTCCTGCCGAGGGGGCTGTTGGCTACACCTTC. The encoded protein is CSAPAEGAVGYTF.